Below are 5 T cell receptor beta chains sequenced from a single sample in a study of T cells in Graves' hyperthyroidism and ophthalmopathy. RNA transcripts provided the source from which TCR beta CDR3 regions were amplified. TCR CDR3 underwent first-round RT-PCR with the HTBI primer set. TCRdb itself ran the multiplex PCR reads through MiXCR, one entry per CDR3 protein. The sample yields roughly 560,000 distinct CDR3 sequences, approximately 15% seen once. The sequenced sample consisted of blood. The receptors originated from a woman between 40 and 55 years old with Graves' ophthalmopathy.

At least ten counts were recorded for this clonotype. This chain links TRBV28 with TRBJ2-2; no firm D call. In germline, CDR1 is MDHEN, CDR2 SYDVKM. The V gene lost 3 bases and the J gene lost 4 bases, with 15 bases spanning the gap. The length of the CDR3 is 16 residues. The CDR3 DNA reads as TGTGCCAGCAGTTTGAAGCTCAAGGCCCCCACCGGGGAGCTGTTTTTT. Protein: CASSLKLKAPTGELFF.

DNA for the CDR3: TGTGCCAGCAGCCCCAGGAATTTGAACACTGAAGCTTTCTTT. The encoded protein is CASSPRNLNTEAFF. The gene calls are TRBV7-9 and TRBJ1-1, with no clear D. The CDR3 totals 14 residues. Germline V gives CDR1 SEHNR, CDR2 FQNEAQ (reference sequence). Between the trimmed V and J ends, which lost 5 bases and 0 bases, there was a span of 10 bases.

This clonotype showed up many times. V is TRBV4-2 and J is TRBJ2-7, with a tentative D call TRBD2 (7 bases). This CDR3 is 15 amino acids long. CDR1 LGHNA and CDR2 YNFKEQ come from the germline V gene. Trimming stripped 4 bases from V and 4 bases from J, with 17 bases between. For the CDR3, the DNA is TGTGCCAGCAGCCCGGAGGGGGAGGGCGTTTACGAGCAGTACTTC. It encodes CASSPEGEGVYEQYF.

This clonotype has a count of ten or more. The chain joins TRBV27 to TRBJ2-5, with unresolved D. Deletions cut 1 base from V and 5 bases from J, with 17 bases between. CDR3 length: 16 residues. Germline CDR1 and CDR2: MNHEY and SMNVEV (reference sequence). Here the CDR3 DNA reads TGTGCCAGCAGTTTATTGGGTGGTCTGAGTGAGGAGACCCAGTACTTC. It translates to CASSLLGGLSEETQYF.

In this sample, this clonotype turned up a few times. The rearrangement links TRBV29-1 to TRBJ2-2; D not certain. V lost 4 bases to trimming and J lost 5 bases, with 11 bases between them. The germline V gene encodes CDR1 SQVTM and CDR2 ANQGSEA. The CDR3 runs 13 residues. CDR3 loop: CSVAELGTGELFF. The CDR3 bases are TGCAGCGTTGCAGAGTTAGGGACCGGGGAGCTGTTTTTT.